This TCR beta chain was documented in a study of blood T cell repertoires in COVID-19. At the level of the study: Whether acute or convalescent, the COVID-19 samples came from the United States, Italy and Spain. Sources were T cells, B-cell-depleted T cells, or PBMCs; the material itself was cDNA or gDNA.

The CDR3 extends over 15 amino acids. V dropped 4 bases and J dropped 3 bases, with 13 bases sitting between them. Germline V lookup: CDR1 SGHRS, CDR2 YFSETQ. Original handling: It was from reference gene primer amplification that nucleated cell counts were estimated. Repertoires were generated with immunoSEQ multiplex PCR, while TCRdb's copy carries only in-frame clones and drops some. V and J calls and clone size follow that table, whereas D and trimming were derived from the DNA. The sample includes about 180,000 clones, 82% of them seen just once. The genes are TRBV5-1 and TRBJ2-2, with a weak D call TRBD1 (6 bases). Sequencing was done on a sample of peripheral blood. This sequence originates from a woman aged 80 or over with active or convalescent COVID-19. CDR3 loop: CASSRRGSDTGELFF. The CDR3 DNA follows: TGCGCCAGCAGCCGCAGGGGTTCGGACACCGGGGAGCTGTTTTTT.